These 21 T cell receptor beta chains share one sample of origin, sequenced in a study of T cells in Graves' hyperthyroidism and ophthalmopathy (dated 2019 in TCRdb). Library preparation was by multiplex PCR. Sequencing used an Illumina HiSeq 2000. Amplification of TCR beta CDR3 regions was carried out from RNA transcripts. The TCR CDR3 was subjected to a first round of RT-PCR using the HTBI primer set and the Qiagen OneStep RT-PCR kit. The raw public reads went through TCRdb reprocessing: fastp at Q25, MiXCR clone calling, in-frame beta chains kept. Entries are consolidated by CDR3 protein sequence, retaining the most common genes and DNA. In all, the sample holds a few hundred thousand distinct CDR3 sequences, and over 11% of those were seen once. Jointly, the top ten make up 5.8% of the sample. The sample taken for sequencing was blood. These receptors were collected from a woman in her twenties or thirties with Graves' hyperthyroidism that later progressed to Graves' ophthalmopathy.

This clonotype was seen repeatedly, ten times or more. The V gene is TRBV27, the J gene TRBJ2-7, with TRBD1 as a possible D gene (6 bases). This CDR3 comprises 12 residues. Germline V CDR1 and CDR2: MNHEY, SMNVEV (reference sequence). V was cut by 8 bases and J by 5 bases, with 13 bases left in between. The CDR3 DNA follows: TGTGCCAGCGCCCCCCAGGGGAACGAGCAGTACTTC. As protein: CASAPQGNEQYF.

This clonotype was detected a few times. One junction end disagrees with the germline gene, perhaps due to a read error. The V gene is TRBV12-3 or TRBV12-4, the J gene TRBJ1-1; no reliable D call. The CDR3 is made up of 16 amino acids. DNA of the CDR3: TGTGCCAGCAGTTTATTGTCAGTTGGAATGAACACTGAAGTTTTCTTT. As protein: CASSLLSVGMNTEVFF.

In its sample, this clonotype was seen many times. This chain connects TRBV19 to TRBJ1-4; D ambiguous. Trimming cost V 4 bases and J 7 bases, with 10 bases left between them. The CDR3 is made up of 13 amino acids. Germline V gene sequence: CDR1 LNHDA, CDR2 SQIVND (reference sequence). For the CDR3, the DNA is TGTGCCAGTAGTAATACTTTCGGTGAAAAACTGTTTTTT. Encoded protein: CASSNTFGEKLFF.

This clonotype has just a few counts. This sequence joins TRBV20-1 and TRBJ2-1; the match to TRBD2 covers 9 bases. The germline CDR1 and CDR2 sequences are DFQATT and SNEGSKA (reference sequence). The length of the CDR3 is 17 residues. V lost 2 bases, J lost 4 bases, and 12 bases stayed unmatched. The CDR3 spells CSARPAGGPIFYNEQFF. As DNA, the CDR3 is TGCAGTGCTAGACCAGCGGGAGGTCCCATCTTTTACAATGAGCAGTTCTTC.

This clonotype was detected a few times. Here the CDR3 DNA reads TGTGCCAGCACCCCCGGGGGGGGGTTAAGCAATCAGCCCCAGCATTTT. Its protein product is CASTPGGGLSNQPQHF. The chain has TRBV7-9 and TRBJ1-5, with TRBD1 as a possible D gene (5 bases). The germline CDR1 and CDR2 sequences are SEHNR and FQNEAQ (reference sequence). The germline V and J ends were trimmed by 7 bases and 1 base, with 17 bases remaining between them. This CDR3 is built from 16 residues.

This clonotype was picked up a small number of times. This chain joins TRBV12-3 or TRBV12-4 and TRBJ1-2; D gene uncertain. This CDR3 is built from 13 residues. Trimming removed 1 base at V and 7 bases at J, with 10 bases between. CDR3: CASSLGRGSGYTF. Written as DNA, the CDR3 is TGTGCCAGCAGTTTAGGCCGAGGGTCTGGCTACACCTTC.

The chain recombines TRBV4-1 with TRBJ2-7; TRBD2 matches at 7 bases. With V trimmed by 3 bases and J by 2 bases, 10 bases remained unmatched. There are 16 residues in the CDR3. Germline CDR1 reads MGHRA; CDR2 reads YSYEKL. CDR3 bases: TGCGCCAGCAGCCAGGAAAAGCCGGGACTACCCTACGAGCAGTACTTC. Protein product: CASSQEKPGLPYEQYF.

Ten or more counts support this clonotype. This chain uses TRBV28 with TRBJ1-1, with 7 bases identical to TRBD1. This CDR3 spans 13 amino acids. Germline V CDR1 and CDR2: MDHEN, SYDVKM. Trimming removed 11 bases from V and 7 bases from J; junction bases left unmatched: 13. The CDR3 loop is CACRQGFSGEAFF. CDR3 coding DNA: TGTGCCTGCCGACAGGGATTTTCGGGTGAAGCTTTCTTT.

The rearrangement joins TRBV20-1 to TRBJ2-7; 9 nucleotides align to TRBD1. Germline CDR1 is DFQATT and CDR2 is SNEGSKA (reference sequence). The CDR3 runs 14 residues. Trimming took 6 bases from V and 3 from J; bases not matched to a gene: 9. In DNA, the CDR3 is TGCAGTGCCGGCCGTGAGACAGGGGGCTACGAGCAGTACTTC. This sequence encodes CSAGRETGGYEQYF.

This clonotype was counted ten times or more. This chain uses TRBV10-3 with TRBJ2-2; no clear D. Germline V lookup: CDR1 ENHRY, CDR2 SYGVKD. This CDR3 comprises 14 residues. Trimming removed 7 bases at V and 0 bases at J, with 9 bases between. This chain's CDR3 is CAITPTSNTGELFF. CDR3 nucleotides: TGTGCCATCACCCCGACGTCGAACACCGGGGAGCTGTTTTTT.

This clonotype has more than one count but fewer than ten. The chain combines TRBV7-8 with TRBJ1-1; 10 bases agree with TRBD1. Looked up from germline, CDR1 is SGHVS and CDR2 is FQNEAQ. J gave up 4 bases and V 5 bases, and 13 bases lay outside the gene matches. This CDR3 region has 17 residues. The CDR3 DNA is TGTGCCAGCAGCACCCGGGACAGGGGCTTAGGAAGCACTGAAGCTTTCTTT. Translation gives CASSTRDRGLGSTEAFF.

The chain is built from TRBV30 and TRBJ2-5; no reliable D call. From germline, CDR1 is GTSNPN and CDR2 SVGIG (reference sequence). The CDR3 length is 14 residues. Trimming removed 3 bases at V and 5 bases at J, with 16 bases between. Here the CDR3 reads CAWRALARWETQYF. Here the CDR3 DNA reads TGTGCCTGGAGGGCCCTGGCACGGTGGGAGACCCAGTACTTC.

The table lists this clonotype with many counts. This chain joins TRBV7-2 and TRBJ1-2; possibly TRBD1 for D (6 bases). The V gene lost 4 bases and the J gene lost 7 bases, with 10 bases spanning the gap. CDR1 SGHTA and CDR2 FQGNSA come from the germline V gene. The CDR3 loop spans 12 amino acids. CDR3 residues: CASSSYRAGYTF. The DNA of the CDR3 is TGTGCCAGCAGCTCCTACAGGGCTGGCTACACCTTC.

This clonotype came up many times. This sequence joins TRBV9 and TRBJ2-2, with unresolved D. Germline V gives CDR1 SGDLS, CDR2 YYNGEE. CDR3 length equals 16 residues. The V gene lost 0 bases and the J gene lost 3 bases, with 12 bases spanning the gap. Here the CDR3 reads CASSVATRQYTGELFF. DNA for the CDR3: TGTGCCAGCAGCGTAGCTACCCGGCAGTACACCGGGGAGCTGTTTTTT.

This clonotype was detected only a few times. The V gene is TRBV3-1, the J gene TRBJ1-6, with D perhaps matching TRBD1 (5 bases). Germline assignment: CDR1 LGHDT and CDR2 YNNKEL (reference sequence). The V gene lost 0 bases and the J gene lost 6 bases, with 12 bases spanning the gap. CDR3 size: 16 residues. CDR3 DNA: TGTGCCAGCAGCCAAGATCAAGGGGCACCTAATTCACCCCTCCACTTT. It codes for CASSQDQGAPNSPLHF.

The genes are TRBV20-1 and TRBJ1-1; 7 bases align to TRBD1. Per germline, CDR1 DFQATT and CDR2 SNEGSKA (reference sequence). V shed 0 bases and J 7 bases; nucleotides not matched to a gene: 11. The CDR3 has 15 residues. Written as DNA, the CDR3 is TGCAGTGCTAGAGAGGGCCCCGACAGGGACCTTGAAGCTTTCTTT. Amino acids: CSAREGPDRDLEAFF.

This clonotype was seen ten or more times. The CDR3 is CASSSRSSPTDTQYF. CDR3 sequence (DNA): TGTGCCAGCAGTTCGAGGAGCTCTCCCACAGATACGCAGTATTTT. The chain joins TRBV12-3 or TRBV12-4 to TRBJ2-3, with D uncertain. The germline V and J ends were trimmed by 4 bases and 2 bases, with 13 bases remaining between them. CDR3 length: 15 amino acids.

This clonotype has a handful of counts. This chain uses TRBV16 with TRBJ1-3, with D unresolved. The V and J ends lost 5 bases and 0 bases respectively, with 11 bases between them. This CDR3 has 15 residues. CDR1 and CDR2 from the germline V gene are KGHSY and FQNENV. The CDR3 coding sequence is TGTGCCAGCAGCTTTACCCTGAGCTCTGGAAACACCATATATTTT. Translation: CASSFTLSSGNTIYF.

Note on this clonotype: A much larger clonotype is one base distant, so this may be a read error. This chain links TRBV19 with TRBJ1-1; D not certain. The CDR3 consists of 11 residues. CDR1 is LNHDA and CDR2 is SQIVND in the germline V gene (reference sequence). This CDR3 is CTSSRTGEAFF. The CDR3 DNA reads as TGTACCAGTAGTAGGACCGGAGAAGCTTTCTTT.

This chain connects TRBV18 to TRBJ2-5, with D tentatively TRBD1 (6 bases). Germline CDR1 is KGHSH and CDR2 is LQKENI. The CDR3 extends over 16 amino acids. The V end was cut by 6 bases, the J end by 1 base, with 18 bases between. CDR3 bases: TGTGCCAGCTCTGCCGGCAAGGGACAAGGCCAAGAGACCCAGTACTTC. Its protein is CASSAGKGQGQETQYF.

This clonotype was counted at least ten times. The V call is TRBV11-2, the J call TRBJ2-5; no reliable D call. V was cut by 0 bases and J by 4 bases, with 9 bases left in between. CDR1 SGHAT and CDR2 FQNNGV come from the germline V gene. The CDR3 length is 14 residues. Here the CDR3 DNA reads TGTGCCAGCAGCTTAGATCTGGGCGCAGAGACCCAGTACTTC. Its translation: CASSLDLGAETQYF.